These 11 T cell receptor beta chains share one sample of origin, sequenced in a study of blood T cell repertoires in COVID-19. Some clones are missing from TCRdb's copy, which holds only in-frame ones; the method was immunoSEQ multiplex PCR. Of some 320,000 clones listed, more than 75% are singletons. The sample comprised PBMCs or T cells enriched from blood (not recorded which). The receptor set was obtained from a woman in her twenties or thirties who had recovered from COVID-19.

The chain is built from TRBV4-2 and TRBJ1-2; D is unclear. V shed 3 bases and J shed 4 bases, with 12 bases lying between them. The germline CDR1 and CDR2 sequences are LGHNA and YNFKEQ. The CDR3 has 14 amino acids. In nucleotides, the CDR3 is TGTGCCAGCAGCCACCCTCCGGAGAGCTATGGCTACACCTTC. Protein product: CASSHPPESYGYTF.

V is TRBV6-5 and J is TRBJ1-4; D might be TRBD1 (6 bases). The CDR3 has 16 residues. V was clipped by 2 bases and J by 3 bases, with 13 bases between them. The germline V gene encodes CDR1 MNHEY and CDR2 SVGAGI. The CDR3 bases are TGTGCCAGCAGTTACGGTTCCAGGGGCTCTAATGAAAAACTGTTTTTT. This translates into CASSYGSRGSNEKLFF.

The chain is built from TRBV2 and TRBJ1-1; weak D call: TRBD1 (5 bases). The CDR3 has 13 residues. The ends were cut back, 9 bases at V and 0 bases at J, with 11 bases in the middle. Germline assignment: CDR1 SNHLY and CDR2 FYNNEI. Written as DNA, the CDR3 is TGTGCCAGTGGGCAGGGTTTGAACACTGAAGCTTTCTTT. As protein: CASGQGLNTEAFF.

The chain joins TRBV24-1 to TRBJ2-1; 13 bases match TRBD2. The V segment lost 3 bases and the J segment 9 bases; nucleotides outside the gene matches: 7. Germline V CDR1 and CDR2: KGHDR, SFDVKD. The CDR3 is made up of 16 amino acids. This CDR3 reads CATSDPTSGGAGEQFF. The CDR3 DNA sequence: TGTGCCACCAGTGATCCCACTAGCGGGGGGGCTGGTGAGCAGTTCTTC.

The V gene is TRBV6-5, the J gene TRBJ1-1; D unresolved. The CDR3 length is 12 residues. Germline V CDR1 and CDR2: MNHEY, SVGAGI. V was shortened by 4 bases and J by 7 bases, with 10 bases between the two germline ends. The CDR3 region has the DNA TGTGCCAGCAGTTCCCCCGGTAGTGAAGCTTTCTTT. It is translated as CASSSPGSEAFF.

This rearrangement joins TRBV9 to TRBJ1-1; D call uncertain. V lost 0 bases to trimming and J lost 0 bases, with 9 bases between them. Germline V CDR1 and CDR2: SGDLS, YYNGEE. The CDR3 spans 15 residues. CDR3 sequence reads: CASSVVGVMNTEAFF. The CDR3 DNA reads as TGTGCCAGCAGCGTAGTAGGAGTTATGAACACTGAAGCTTTCTTT.

The chain links TRBV6-5 to TRBJ1-5; D remains ambiguous. Trimming cost V 0 bases and J 5 bases, with 11 bases left between them. The germline V gene encodes CDR1 MNHEY and CDR2 SVGAGI. The CDR3 totals 15 residues. Here the CDR3 reads CASSYSAGSDQPQHF. CDR3 nucleotides: TGTGCCAGCAGTTACTCAGCGGGGTCGGATCAGCCCCAGCATTTT.

This clone was recorded only once. The chain carries TRBV10-2 and TRBJ1-5; D not resolved. Trimming cost V 0 bases and J 6 bases, with 12 bases left between them. This CDR3 contains 15 residues. The germline CDR1 and CDR2 sequences are WSHSY and SAAADI. This CDR3 is CASSESSRGSQPQHF. CDR3 DNA sequence: TGCGCCAGCAGTGAGTCGTCGAGAGGGAGTCAGCCCCAGCATTTT.

The chain combines TRBV11-2 with TRBJ2-3; 9 bases are a match to TRBD2. The CDR3 spans 16 residues. Losses at the gene ends were 5 bases for V and 2 bases for J; bases not matched to a gene: 8. The V gene's germline CDR1 is SGHAT and CDR2 FQNNGV. The CDR3 sequence: CASSGSGGSPTDTQYF. The DNA of the CDR3 is TGTGCCAGCAGCGGTAGCGGGGGTTCTCCCACAGATACGCAGTATTTT.

The chain employs TRBV7-9 and TRBJ1-1; unclear D gene. The germline gives CDR1 SEHNR, CDR2 FQNEAQ (reference sequence). The CDR3 has 14 residues. The germline V and J ends were trimmed by 1 base and 10 bases, with 16 bases remaining between them. The CDR3 bases are TGTGCCAGCAGCTTAGATCCCGCCCCGGAGGGAGCTTTCTTT. It specifies CASSLDPAPEGAFF.

The rearrangement uses TRBV27 and TRBJ2-3, with D maybe TRBD1 (5 bases). The V gene's germline CDR1 is MNHEY and CDR2 SMNVEV (reference sequence). V lost 2 bases and J 2 bases, leaving 8 bases between the germline ends. This CDR3 spans 14 amino acids. CDR3 DNA sequence: TGTGCCAGCAGTTTAGACAGACACACAGATACGCAGTATTTT. Translated, it gives CASSLDRHTDTQYF.